This T cell receptor (beta chain) appears in the sequencing data of a study of cytomegalovirus exposure and HLA in healthy donors (dated by TCRdb to 2017 to 2019). Looking at the study overall: The 666 repertoires of the first cohort and the 95 to 150 validation repertoires were produced on the same platform, according to a later analysis. The study aimed to test whether cataloging public T cell receptors could reveal signatures of past pathogen exposure. Along with the roughly 710-subject first cohort, a separate validation cohort of over 90 different subjects was used. To predict cytomegalovirus infection status, the study combined high-throughput TCR immunosequencing, statistical association of individual TCRs with disease status, and machine learning.

Library preparation used the immunoSEQ multiplex PCR assay. On the study's bioinformatics: A statistical classification framework was built to diagnose cytomegalovirus status from the catalog of TCR beta chain sequences. Not all clones reach the TCRdb copy of this immuneACCESS table, which keeps in-frame sequences only. Checked studies attribute under half of the gap to unresolved V genes and leave the rest unexplained. V, J and clone size were drawn from that table, and D and trimming were deduced from the DNA. The sample table shows 70,000 or so clones, and 85% to 95% are seen once. About 0.93% of the sample lies in the top ten. To note about this clone: This receptor's antigen is unknown. Base quality data are lacking; no much larger clone is found one base away.

The CDR1 and CDR2 encoded by the germline V gene (reference sequence) are PRHDT and FYEKMQ. V loses 6 bases, J loses 2 bases, and the germline ends lie 14 bases apart. The CDR3 contains 15 residues, cysteine and phenylalanine counted. The CDR3 DNA has 45 bases and is translated from base 1. Donors formed part of the validation cohort, which comprised over a hundred subjects and was distinct from the first cohort of 666 subjects. Points the paper makes about the study in general: All 120 or so repertoires were used to score co-occurrence in the validation cohort in a later analysis, because that analysis had no HLA typing for the cohort. In both the original and validation cohorts, the classifier was reported to diagnose cytomegalovirus status with high specificity and sensitivity. It was suggested by the authors that the approach could potentially be generalized to other disease states and immunological phenotypes. The study listed 164 TCR beta chains as associated with cytomegalovirus. In a later analysis, TCRs clustered in the first cohort were found to also tend to co-occur in the 100 to 150 validation repertoires, with 94% of cluster scores above 0. While some public TCRs were present in many individuals, most TCR sequences turned up only very rarely across donors. A few of the identified cytomegalovirus-associated TCR beta chains were confirmed in vitro to be specific for cytomegalovirus antigens.

The TCR originated in a woman between 18 and 30 years old in good health and CMV-seronegative. In this chain, TRBV13 is recombined with TRBJ2-1, with a tentative D gene TRBD1 over 6 matching bases. Source material: PBMCs. The DNA sequence is TGTGCCAGCAGTATCAGGGGTGAGGCCTACAATGAGCAGTTCTTC. The translation is CASSIRGEAYNEQFF.